Sequencing of this T cell receptor (beta chain) was carried out in a study of neoadjuvant anti-PD-1 for oral cavity cancer. Across the study: Patients without progression got a fourth dose around day 43.

TCRdb's copy holds only in-frame clones and misses some; the assay was immunoSEQ multiplex PCR. The data show tens of thousands of clones, about 83% seen once. CDR3 length: 17 amino acids. The receptor was isolated from a person between 40 and 85 years old with oral cavity squamous cell carcinoma. The V call is TRBV12-2, the J call TRBJ2-6; the DNA was not compared with TRBD1, the D call given in the table. TRBV12-2 constitutes a pseudogene. The sample here was PBMCs, taken before nivolumab (anti-PD-1) treatment. CDR3 bases: TGTGCAAGTCGCGTTCATTCCACACAAAGTCGGGCCAACGTCCTGACTTTC. It encodes CASRVHSTQSRANVLTF.